This T cell receptor (beta chain) was sequenced in a study of cytomegalovirus exposure and HLA in healthy donors (dated by TCRdb to 2016 to 2017). General notes on the study: An earlier analysis of 587 of the donors reported about 260 Gb of sequence data and 117 million unique TCR beta sequences obtained from 180 million or so T cells. An early release covering some 640 HLA-typed donors comprised 250 to 350 gigabases of sequencing data and tens of millions of unique TCR sequences. Among the approximately 420 genotyped donors, approximately 82% belonged to the genetic ancestry cluster associated with self-reported Caucasian donors. The study aimed to test whether cataloging public T cell receptors could reveal signatures of past pathogen exposure. The study used immunosequencing to profile the T cell repertoires of several hundred subjects and linked those repertoires to cytomegalovirus serostatus. Besides the first cohort of 500 to 700 subjects, a separate validation cohort made up of roughly 120 different subjects was used. The study combined high-throughput TCR immunosequencing, statistical association of individual TCRs with disease status, and machine learning to predict cytomegalovirus infection status. In a later analysis, previously published TCR beta repertoires from 550 to 750 donors were re-analyzed and high-resolution HLA genotyping was added so that TCR occurrence patterns could be studied. Rather than using new phenotypic data, the later analysis identified candidate immune exposures from TCR beta sequences and from how often those sequences occurred across donors. An earlier analysis of around 540 of the donors applied high-throughput TCR beta sequencing to assess whether each TCR beta V gene segment acted as functional or pseudogenic. Donor age, sex, ethnicity and CMV serostatus were collected together with the repertoire data. Genome-wide SNP genotypes for about 55% of the 666 donors were used in a later genetic analysis, which treated that subset as a discovery cohort. Every repertoire in the discovery cohort had been generated on one and the same sequencing platform. HLA typing covered class I and class II loci at four-digit resolution. The number of donors typed differed by locus, with roughly 629-640 for A, B, C, DRB1 and DQB1, roughly 520 for DQA1, over 600 for DPA1, and some 440 for DPB1. Four or five DR-DQ haplotypes were handled as single units for association and clustering, since linkage in the cohort was strong. On average, roughly 200,000 unique TCR beta nucleotide sequences were sequenced per donor among a few hundred genotyped donors of the cohort, with roughly 18% of those sequences being non-productive. The research as a whole found: Most CMV-associated TCR beta chains appeared to be HLA-restricted in a later analysis, and the HLA associations seemed to be driven largely by CMV exposure. A later analysis found that HLA-associated TCR beta chains were more clonally expanded and had lower generation probabilities than equally common non-associated chains. Specific HLA alleles were associated with 16,951 TCR beta sequences at a false discovery rate of 0.05 in a later analysis. According to a later analysis, parvovirus B19, influenza, CMV and Epstein-Barr virus appeared linked to several top co-occurrence clusters. Compared with the approximately 700-donor mean, donors in an Asian-associated ancestry cluster had fewer N-insertions in productive TCRs, according to a later genetic analysis. The 87-base-pair reads could not distinguish some IMGT-functional V segments, including TRBV6-2 and TRBV6-3, so those segments were excluded. A cluster of highly shared sequence variants was judged likely to be a technical artifact of the sequencing pipeline. In vitro tests confirmed that a few of the cytomegalovirus-associated TCR beta chains recognize cytomegalovirus antigens. It was suggested by the authors that the approach could potentially be generalized to other disease states and immunological phenotypes. A later analysis found that TCR association rates varied across HLA loci, with DRB1 alleles showing the most associated TCRs and HLA-C alleles the fewest. Strong co-occurrence of HLA alleles, especially DR and DQ, made assigning TCR associations to individual alleles difficult. This cohort had only TCR beta chains sequenced, and the lack of alpha or paired-chain data limited which features could be detected. In both the original and validation cohorts, the classifier was reported to diagnose cytomegalovirus status with high specificity and sensitivity. The presence/absence analyses assumed that sequencing depth was roughly uniform across donors, and that assumption may not be true. A further reported finding was that TCR beta sequences accurately predicted the HLA-A and HLA-B alleles for most subjects in the first cohort. While some public TCRs were present in many individuals, most TCR sequences turned up only very rarely across donors. In an earlier analysis of more than 450 of the donors, most TCR beta V segments were observed in productive rearrangements about 87% or about 30% of the time, broadly matching IMGT annotations. The study listed 164 TCR beta chains as associated with cytomegalovirus. The only immune exposure information available for the cohort was CMV serostatus. Because counts were too low, roughly 18 rarely observed V segments, including chromosome 9 orphons, were left out of the earlier analysis of about 500 of the donors. Linkage disequilibrium might explain the correlated functional status among segregating V segments, but an unknown experimental factor could not be ruled out. In a later genetic analysis, a missense DCLRE1C variant was associated with V-gene and J-gene trimming of TCR beta chains, and the association was replicated in an independent cohort. Because HLA typing was missing for some donors at each locus, association tests included only the typed subset.

The cohort consisted of 600 to 750 healthy bone marrow donors. At the time of sampling, every cohort member was nominally healthy, though immune exposures that went unrecorded were likely present. The donor tested CMV seronegative, placing the donor among the 350 to 400 seronegative members of the cohort. Every donor gave a peripheral blood sample, and the peripheral blood mononuclear cells from that sample were used for TCR beta sequencing. The Qiagen DNeasy Blood Extraction Kit was used to extract genomic DNA from the blood cell samples. Worth noting for this clone: Its antigen has not been determined. Per-base qualities were not stored, and no clone one base away is much larger.

The method was the immunoSEQ multiplex PCR assay. For the multiplex PCR, a mixture combining 60 forward primers for TCR Vbeta segments and 13 reverse primers for TCR Jbeta segments was used. The CDR3 region of rearranged TCR beta genes was amplified from genomic DNA with a multiplex PCR assay. On the Illumina HiSeq System, the amplified TCR beta libraries were sequenced as 87-base-pair reads. The authors processed their data as follows. A later analysis counted about 80 million unique TCR beta chains across the 550 to 750 repertoires, and about 10 million of these chains were shared by at least two donors. Raw reads were error-corrected and collapsed into unique sequences with a nearest-neighbor algorithm that merged closely related sequences to remove PCR and sequencing errors. Alignment of CDR3 sequences to IMGT reference sequences was used to assign V, D and J gene segments. For a sequence to be retained, a match of at least six nucleotides was required to both a V gene segment and a J gene segment. Rearrangements were called productive when the CDR3 lacked stop codons and stayed in frame with V and J; all others were non-productive. CDR3 was defined according to IMGT convention as the region running from the second conserved V-encoded cysteine to the conserved J-encoded phenylalanine. The earlier analysis of about 590 of the donors excluded sequences that lacked an unambiguous match to a single V gene segment. In an earlier analysis of more than 500 of the donors, a V segment was called functional when productive rearrangements were above 56.7%, and segregating when the standard deviation between donors exceeded 5%. A statistical classification framework was developed to diagnose cytomegalovirus status using the catalog of TCR beta chain sequences. A later analysis assigned V and J genes by comparing TCR nucleotide sequences with IMGT/GENE-DB human TR gene sequences. A later analysis assigned CDR3 sequences and most-parsimonious VDJ recombination scenarios with the TCRdist pipeline. A later analysis defined each TCR beta chain by its CDR3 amino acid sequence plus V-gene family, and excluded reads lacking a unique V-gene family. A later analysis removed 600 or so highly shared, low-generation-probability nucleotide sequences to deal with suspected cross-contamination and a sequencing artifact. In a later analysis, a clonal expansion index for each public chain was calculated from normalized within-repertoire ranks of inferred template counts. In a later analysis, generation probabilities were computed using a VDJ recombination model fitted to out-of-frame rearrangements, and the results were checked against IGoR. A later analysis scored TCR-TCR, TCR-HLA and TCR-CMV co-occurrence with hypergeometric tests, applying a repertoire-size bias correction to TCR pairs. A later analysis estimated false discovery rates by permuting HLA or CMV assignments 20 times. In a later analysis, co-occurring TCRs were grouped using DBSCAN, with TCRdist sequence similarity added in when clustering inside HLA-allele-positive subsets. Repertoires with fewer than 30,000 or more than 120,000 public chains, plus five repertoires with anomalous nucleotide sharing, were excluded from co-occurrence clustering. TCRdb carries this immuneACCESS record with in-frame sequences only. Its versions omit some clonotypes, under half of them owing to an unresolved V gene in the studies checked, with the rest unexplained. The V and J calls and clone size come from that table; D and trimming were worked out from the DNA. Within this sample are over 150,000 clones, with approximately 80% of them counted one time only. The ten largest make up approximately 4% of the sample.

Inclusive of the bounding cysteine and phenylalanine, the CDR3 is 15 residues long. Solely the CDR3 DNA is kept, with 45 bases framed from the first base. Via the germline V gene (reference sequence), CDR1 is MNHNY and CDR2 SVGAGI. Trimming takes 7 bases off V and 8 bases off J; junction bases not matched to a gene: 12. The specimen was PBMCs. The clonotype comes from a woman aged 40 to 55 in good health and CMV-seronegative. The rearrangement combines TRBV6-6 with TRBJ2-1, with 9 bases matching TRBD1. Read as DNA, the sequence is TGTGCCAGCACGCAAGGACAGGGGAACAGCTATGAGCAGTTCTTC. It is translated as CASTQGQGNSYEQFF.